Sequencing of this T cell receptor beta chain was carried out in a study of blood T cell repertoires in COVID-19. Overall study context: Italy, Spain and the United States were the sources of the convalescent and acute COVID-19 samples.

Per the authors' pipeline: Amplification of reference gene primers provided the estimated nucleated cell counts. Method: immunoSEQ multiplex PCR; TCRdb's copy keeps in-frame clones and lacks some. V and J calls and clone size are given by that table; D and trimming were obtained from the DNA. The sample contains fewer than 250,000 clones, around nine tenths of which appear only once. Sequenced sample: peripheral blood. The TCR comes from a woman in her fifties or sixties who had recovered from COVID-19.

The DNA for the CDR3 is TGTGCCAGCAGTTTATCGGGGGCGGTTGAGCAGTTCTTC. It is translated as CASSLSGAVEQFF. This chain connects TRBV27 to TRBJ2-1, with D perhaps matching TRBD1 (6 bases). Trimming removed 0 bases at V and 9 bases at J, with 9 bases between. The CDR3 contains 13 residues. Germline V gene lookup returns CDR1 MNHEY and CDR2 SMNVEV (reference sequence).